The T cell receptor beta chain described here comes from a study of metastatic and nonmetastatic thyroid tumors. About the research overall: The study looked at repertoires side by side in blood and in tumor or nodule tissue from malignant and benign thyroid patients. The study, taken as a whole, reports: Benign nodules reportedly had significantly lower TCR beta diversity than malignant thyroid tumors in blood and tumor.

This clone has only a few counts. The antigen remains unidentified. In the study's own analysis: Between-group CDR3 differences, defined by clinicopathological status, yielded a distant-metastasis classifier for papillary thyroid cancer. MiXCR re-clonotyped the PCR reads for TCRdb. The V and J calls here are based on TCRdb, not the publication. The sample has roughly 30,000 clones, 20% seen once. Before thyroid surgery, none of the patients had received any treatment. The length of the CDR3 is 14 residues. CDR1 and CDR2 (germline): MNHNS, SASEGT. Between the trimmed V and J ends, which lost 4 bases and 6 bases, there was a span of 13 bases.

This receptor was identified in a female donor with papillary thyroid cancer or a benign thyroid nodule (not recorded which). Some clones in this sample may be carry-over from other donors' samples. The V and J genes are TRBV6-1 and TRBJ2-1; no definite D call. Sample: blood. The CDR3 DNA sequence: TGTGCCAGCAGTGTGGGCAGATTACCCAATGAGCAGTTCTTC. Protein: CASSVGRLPNEQFF.